Following are 31 T cell receptor beta chains from one sample sequenced in a study of regulatory T cells in long-lasting Graves disease. Construction of the TCR beta libraries employed iRepertoire HTBI primers in conjunction with Arm-PCR of CDR3 regions. TCRdb re-analysed the multiplex PCR reads in MiXCR, keeping a single row per CDR3 protein. The sample gives around 500,000 distinct CDR3 sequences, less than 15% of which show up once; roughly a tenth is in the top ten. Time point of the sample: newly diagnosed GD, antithyroid drugs for less than 3 months. Preparation of the TCR library used RNA extracted from PBMCs. The same data also went into a second study, on T cells in Graves' hyperthyroidism and ophthalmopathy.

The input for sequencing was peripheral blood mononuclear cells (PBMCs), taken at new diagnosis, from a patient treated with antithyroid drugs. These receptors originate from a young man with Graves disease.

There are many counts of this clonotype. The gene calls are TRBV11-2 and TRBJ1-1; D remains unclear. V gave up 0 bases and J gave up 2 bases, with 7 bases separating them. The CDR3 is 14 amino acids. From germline, CDR1 is SGHAT and CDR2 FQNNGV. CDR3 DNA: TGTGCCAGCAGCTTAGACCAGGCAAACACTGAAGCTTTCTTT. It specifies CASSLDQANTEAFF.

About this clonotype: This sequence may be a read error, since a much larger clone differs from it by one base. The V call is TRBV19, the J call TRBJ1-1; D unresolved. The length of the CDR3 is 15 residues. CDR1 and CDR2 from the germline V gene are LNHDA and SQIVND (reference sequence). The CDR3 here is CASSIVGESNTGAFF. In DNA form, the CDR3 reads TGTGCCAGTAGTATAGTAGGCGAATCGAACACTGGAGCTTTCTTT.

This clonotype was recorded many times. The V gene is TRBV24-1, the J gene TRBJ2-1, with 10 positions matching TRBD2. V lost 4 bases, J lost 6 bases, and 8 bases stayed unmatched. The CDR3 is 16 residues long. Looked up from germline, CDR1 is KGHDR and CDR2 is SFDVKD. The CDR3 loop is CATSDSLAGVGNEQFF. The CDR3 DNA follows: TGTGCCACCAGTGACTCTCTAGCGGGGGTAGGCAATGAGCAGTTCTTC.

In its sample, this clonotype was seen many times. V is TRBV9 and J is TRBJ2-1, with 12 bases that match TRBD2. Germline loops: CDR1 SGDLS, CDR2 YYNGEE. The CDR3 sequence is 17 residues long. The V segment lost 3 bases and the J segment 2 bases; nucleotides outside the gene matches: 6. CDR3 protein: CASSEIGLAGPYNEQFF. DNA of the CDR3: TGTGCCAGCAGCGAGATCGGACTAGCGGGACCCTACAATGAGCAGTTCTTC.

In its sample, this clonotype was seen many times. J is TRBJ1-5 and V is TRBV6-5, with 7 bases fitting TRBD1. V was clipped by 0 bases and J by 8 bases; unmatched bases: 10. Germline values: CDR1 MNHEY, CDR2 SVGAGI. CDR3 size: 16 residues. CDR3 residues: CASSYSKTGPGEPQHF. CDR3 DNA sequence: TGTGCCAGCAGTTACTCCAAGACAGGGCCCGGGGAGCCCCAGCATTTT.

The chain has TRBV5-1 and TRBJ2-5; 12 positions match TRBD2. Trimming at V came to 0 bases and at J to 2 bases, leaving 11 bases not matched to a gene. Germline assignment: CDR1 SGHRS and CDR2 YFSETQ. The CDR3 runs to 19 residues. The CDR3 reads CASSLGPGTSGLLQETQYF. The CDR3 region has the DNA TGCGCCAGCAGCTTGGGTCCCGGGACTAGCGGGCTCCTTCAAGAGACCCAGTACTTC.

This clonotype showed up just a few times. This chain uses TRBV19 with TRBJ1-5; the D gene is possibly TRBD1 (6 bases). The CDR3 runs to 18 residues. V was shortened by 10 bases and J by 0 bases, with 25 bases between the two germline ends. CDR1 is LNHDA and CDR2 is SQIVND in the germline V gene (reference sequence). CDR3 bases: TGTGCCACCTCTCTGGACAGAATCGGGTCATATAGCAATCAGCCCCAGCATTTT. Protein sequence: CATSLDRIGSYSNQPQHF.

This clonotype was observed many times. This sequence joins TRBV6-1 and TRBJ1-1, with 7 bases that match TRBD1. Germline V gene data show CDR1 as MNHNS and CDR2 as SASEGT. After removal of 8 bases from V and 4 bases from J, the junction contained 13 bases not matched to a gene. CDR3 length: 15 amino acids. Here the CDR3 DNA reads TGTGCCAGCGCCGACAGGGCCCATGGGGGCACTGAAGCTTTCTTT. Translating gives CASADRAHGGTEAFF.

J is TRBJ2-1 and V is TRBV6-2 or TRBV6-3; no firm D call. Matching the DNA end better, TRBJ2-5 makes the J call doubtful. The CDR3 length is 15 residues. Germline CDR1 MNHEY, CDR2 SVGEGT. CDR3 sequence (DNA): TGTGCCAGCAGTTACAGACTGGCGGACCAAGAGACCCAGTACTTC. Protein sequence: CASSYRLADQETQYF.

In this sample, this clonotype turned up a few times. V gene TRBV11-2 combines with J gene TRBJ2-3; D remains unclear. This CDR3 spans 15 amino acids. Germline loops: CDR1 SGHAT, CDR2 FQNNGV. V was shortened by 0 bases and J by 6 bases, with 13 bases between the two germline ends. CDR3 nucleotides: TGTGCCAGCAGCTTAGATCAGCTCTACGAGGATACGCAGTATTTT. Translated, it gives CASSLDQLYEDTQYF.

This clonotype showed up many times. The chain links TRBV27 to TRBJ2-1; TRBD2 agrees at 11 bases. Germline assignment: CDR1 MNHEY and CDR2 SMNVEV (reference sequence). The CDR3 sequence is 16 residues long. J lost 7 bases, V lost 5 bases, and 10 bases had no gene match. CDR3 sequence: CASSRGTSGSRNEQFF. The CDR3 bases are TGTGCCAGCAGTCGTGGAACTAGCGGGAGCAGAAATGAGCAGTTCTTC.

This clonotype was counted between two and nine times. V usage is TRBV24-1 and J usage is TRBJ2-5; D is unresolved. From germline, CDR1 is KGHDR and CDR2 SFDVKD. V was shortened by 0 bases and J by 6 bases, with 7 bases between the two germline ends. The CDR3 spans 13 residues. The CDR3 is CATSDLAAKTQYF. The CDR3 region has the DNA TGTGCCACCAGTGATTTGGCCGCCAAGACCCAGTACTTC.

This clonotype appeared many times. The rearrangement uses TRBV29-1 and TRBJ2-7; a weak D match, TRBD1 (6 bases). The CDR3 runs to 15 residues. The V and J ends lost 0 bases and 2 bases respectively, with 14 bases between them. Germline assignment: CDR1 SQVTM and CDR2 ANQGSEA. The DNA for the CDR3 is TGCAGCGTTGAAGAGGCCGGGACAAGCACCTACGAGCAGTACTTC. Its protein is CSVEEAGTSTYEQYF.

The V gene is TRBV20-1, the J gene TRBJ1-2, with 10 positions matching TRBD1. J gave up 8 bases and V 5 bases, and 2 bases lay outside the gene matches. Looked up from germline, CDR1 is DFQATT and CDR2 is SNEGSKA (reference sequence). CDR3 size: 11 residues. The DNA of the CDR3 is TGCAGTGCTGGGACAGGGGTCGGCTACACCTTC. This translates into CSAGTGVGYTF.

The chain joins TRBV6-1 to TRBJ2-1; 10 bases are shared with TRBD2. This CDR3 comprises 16 residues. In germline, CDR1 is MNHNS, CDR2 SASEGT. The V and J ends lost 7 bases and 8 bases, in that order; junction bases with no gene match: 14. In nucleotides, the CDR3 is TGTGCCAGCAAGGACGGGGAGCGGGAGGGCGTAGATGAGCAGTTCTTC. Protein sequence: CASKDGEREGVDEQFF.

This clonotype was counted ten times or more. The chain links TRBV6-1 to TRBJ2-7; TRBD2 aligns across 7 bases. The CDR3 has 16 amino acids. Per the germline V gene, CDR1 is MNHNS and CDR2 is SASEGT. The V and J ends lost 7 bases and 5 bases, in that order; junction bases with no gene match: 17. CDR3 region: CASKKSSGGSRDEQYF. The CDR3 DNA is TGTGCCAGCAAGAAGTCTTCTGGCGGGAGCAGAGACGAGCAGTACTTC.

Only a few counts were recorded for this clonotype. The V and J genes are TRBV18 and TRBJ1-1; possibly TRBD1 for D (6 bases). Trimming pared 2 bases from V and 7 bases from J, leaving 14 bases between. The CDR3 runs 14 residues. In germline, CDR1 is KGHSH, CDR2 LQKENI. CDR3: CASSPEWGLIEAFF. CDR3 nucleotides: TGTGCCAGCTCACCAGAGTGGGGGCTGATTGAAGCTTTCTTT.

This clonotype was observed at least ten times. The chain carries TRBV19 and TRBJ2-7; TRBD1 is a possible D gene (6 bases). Trimming shortened V by 2 bases and J by 1 base, and 9 bases separated the two germline ends. The germline gives CDR1 LNHDA, CDR2 SQIVND (reference sequence). The CDR3 consists of 14 residues. Here the CDR3 reads CASSISGTSYEQYF. The CDR3 region has the DNA TGTGCCAGTAGTATATCCGGGACATCCTACGAGCAGTACTTC. Combining the CDR3 with reference TRBV19 and TRBJ2-7 gives the whole variable domain DGGITQSPKYLFRKEGQNVTLSCEQNLNHDAMYWYRQDPGQGLRLIYYSQIVNDFQKGDIAEGYSVSREKKESFPLTVTSAQKNPTAFYLCASSISGTSYEQYFGPGTRLTVT.

This clonotype was picked up many times. The chain combines TRBV14 with TRBJ2-5, with D maybe TRBD2 (5 bases). Trimming shortened V by 0 bases and J by 5 bases, and 13 bases separated the two germline ends. Looked up from germline, CDR1 is SGHDN and CDR2 is FVKESK. The CDR3 consists of 15 residues. The CDR3 protein is CASSQDRSRGETQYF. The CDR3, as DNA: TGTGCCAGCAGCCAAGATCGGAGTAGAGGGGAGACCCAGTACTTC.

Many counts were recorded for this clonotype. The chain joins TRBV14 to TRBJ2-3; TRBD2 aligns across 11 bases. The CDR3 totals 17 residues. CDR1 is SGHDN and CDR2 is FVKESK in the germline V gene. V was clipped by 1 base and J by 5 bases; unmatched bases: 8. The CDR3 DNA reads as TGTGCCAGCAGCCAAGTATCCCTAGCGGGAGGTAAAGATACGCAGTATTTT. Residues: CASSQVSLAGGKDTQYF.

The chain is built from TRBV19 and TRBJ2-1; perhaps TRBD2 as D (5 bases). This CDR3 spans 16 amino acids. Germline CDR1 reads LNHDA; CDR2 reads SQIVND (reference sequence). V lost 8 bases and J 9 bases, leaving 26 bases between the germline ends. The CDR3 bases are TGTGCCAGTGGCTCAAGTCAAGCGGCAGAGAAGGGTGAGCAGTTCTTC. Translation gives CASGSSQAAEKGEQFF.

The chain links TRBV7-9 to TRBJ2-5; 7 bases align to TRBD2. The V gene's germline CDR1 is SEHNR and CDR2 FQNEAQ (reference sequence). The junction had 14 bases not matched to a gene; V was cut back by 11 bases and J by 5 bases. The CDR3 has 14 amino acids. Here the CDR3 DNA reads TGTGCCGCCGAGAGGCTAGCGGAGGGGGAGACCCAGTACTTC. It encodes CAAERLAEGETQYF.

This clonotype came up a few times. The chain links TRBV20-1 to TRBJ2-7; D tentatively fits TRBD1 or TRBD2 (5 bases each). Trimming took 7 bases from V and 3 from J, leaving 19 bases between them. The CDR3 spans 14 residues. The germline V gene has CDR1 DFQATT and CDR2 SNEGSKA (reference sequence). CDR3 DNA sequence: TGCAGTGTCGCGACTCAAACGGGGCTCTACGAGCAGTACTTC. Protein sequence: CSVATQTGLYEQYF.

This clonotype was detected many times. The chain couples TRBV20-1 to TRBJ2-3, with D possibly TRBD1 on 6 matching bases. There are 13 residues in the CDR3. V lost 6 bases and J 3 bases, leaving 13 bases between the germline ends. Germline V CDR1 and CDR2: DFQATT, SNEGSKA (reference sequence). The CDR3 loop reads CSAVYRETDTQYF. The DNA for the CDR3 is TGCAGTGCGGTCTACAGGGAAACAGATACGCAGTATTTT.

This clonotype was observed a handful of times. The chain employs TRBV3-1 and TRBJ2-3; D not resolved. Trimming removed 5 bases from V and 3 bases from J, with 9 bases in between. This CDR3 contains 13 residues. CDR1 LGHDT and CDR2 YNNKEL come from the germline V gene (reference sequence). CDR3 amino acids: CASSDLNTDTQYF. The CDR3 DNA sequence: TGTGCCAGCAGCGATCTAAATACAGATACGCAGTATTTT.

This clonotype showed up just a few times. The V gene is TRBV20-1, the J gene TRBJ1-1; no definite D call. The CDR3 has 15 amino acids. Deletions cut 3 bases from V and 0 bases from J, with 14 bases between. CDR1 DFQATT and CDR2 SNEGSKA come from the germline V gene (reference sequence). For the CDR3, the DNA is TGCAGTGCTAGTAAGGATGGGCAGTTGAACACTGAAGCTTTCTTT. It yields the protein CSASKDGQLNTEAFF.

This clonotype was recorded at least ten times. The chain uses TRBV20-1 and TRBJ2-3, with 10 bases identical to TRBD2. V trimming: 0 bases; J trimming: 1 base; junction bases outside the gene matches: 10. There are 18 residues in the CDR3. Germline loops: CDR1 DFQATT, CDR2 SNEGSKA (reference sequence). CDR3 sequence: CSARDLASGRGGTDTQYF. The CDR3 nucleotides read TGCAGTGCTAGAGATCTGGCTAGCGGGAGAGGGGGCACAGATACGCAGTATTTT.

This clonotype was counted at least ten times. The chain couples TRBV7-9 to TRBJ2-3, with 10 nucleotides matching TRBD2. The V gene end was trimmed by 5 bases and the J gene end by 5 bases; junction bases not matched to a gene: 10. This CDR3 has 16 residues. Germline V gene sequence: CDR1 SEHNR, CDR2 FQNEAQ (reference sequence). The CDR3 loop is CASSPAGPSGRDTQYF. CDR3 DNA: TGTGCCAGCAGCCCCGCGGGTCCTAGCGGGAGAGATACGCAGTATTTT.

There are many counts of this clonotype. CDR3 protein: CASSDEGAGYEQYF. DNA for the CDR3: TGTGCCAGCAGTGATGAGGGGGCGGGCTACGAGCAGTACTTC. The chain uses TRBV2 and TRBJ2-7, with 7 bases matching TRBD1. CDR1 and CDR2 (germline): SNHLY, FYNNEI. This CDR3 region has 14 residues. After removal of 3 bases from V and 3 bases from J, the junction contained 5 bases not matched to a gene.

This clonotype appeared many times. This chain uses TRBV20-1 with TRBJ2-7; 9 bases align to TRBD1. The CDR3 is made up of 14 amino acids. V lost 0 bases, J lost 5 bases, and 5 bases stayed unmatched. CDR1 and CDR2 from the germline V gene are DFQATT and SNEGSKA (reference sequence). CDR3 residues: CSARDGQGYDEQYF. In DNA form, the CDR3 reads TGCAGTGCTAGAGATGGACAGGGGTACGACGAGCAGTACTTC.

Many counts were recorded for this clonotype. This rearrangement joins TRBV20-1 to TRBJ1-5, with 7 bases identical to TRBD1. Per germline, CDR1 DFQATT and CDR2 SNEGSKA (reference sequence). V was clipped by 5 bases and J by 4 bases; unmatched bases: 11. This CDR3 is built from 15 residues. This chain's CDR3 is CSAGTQGGLNQPQHF. CDR3 nucleotide sequence: TGCAGTGCTGGGACTCAGGGGGGGCTTAATCAGCCCCAGCATTTT.